This T cell receptor (beta chain) was sequenced in a study of beta chain features in type 1 diabetes. Study findings and constraints: Significant though moderate, a shortening of TCRB CDR3s appeared in all four CD4+ subsets of Type 1 diabetes patients. Fewer junction insertions and more nucleotide deletions appeared in type 1 diabetes patients.

The isolated RNA, all of it, was reverse transcribed, so expressed TCRB transcripts were what got sequenced. Generated by immunoSEQ multiplex PCR, the TCRdb table keeps only in-frame clones and is missing some. Seen here are roughly 280,000 clones, about 23% observed once, and the top ten hold 0.012%. Blood was drawn once from each donor into heparinised tubes. The draws averaged roughly 120 mL. Turning to this clone: Antigen unknown.

CDR1 is LNHDA, CDR2 SQIVND, per germline (reference sequence). J gave up 7 bases and V 3 bases, and 2 bases lay outside the gene matches. The CDR3 length is 13 residues. The clonotype was recovered from a woman younger than 45 with type 1 diabetes. Sequenced input: naive CD4+ T cells from blood. The chain has TRBV19 and TRBJ2-1; 8 bases agree with TRBD2. CDR3 DNA sequence: TGTGCCAGTAGTATCGGGAGGGAAAATGAGCAGTTCTTC. Translated: CASSIGRENEQFF.